This T cell receptor (beta chain) was retrieved from a study of blood T cell repertoires in COVID-19. Study-level information: Samples came from the United States, Italy and Spain, spanning acute and convalescent COVID-19.

The repertoire was sequenced with immunoSEQ multiplex PCR; TCRdb's copy has only in-frame clones and lacks some. The sample includes 110,000 to 150,000 clones, about 84% seen only once; the top ten take approximately 5%. This clone occurred a few times. J was trimmed by 0 bases and V by 3 bases; bases with no gene match: 11. CDR1 and CDR2 from the germline V gene are GTSNPN and SVGIG (reference sequence). The CDR3 consists of 17 residues. This TCR derives from a woman aged 45 to 65 with acute or convalescent COVID-19. The V call is TRBV30, the J call TRBJ1-5, with 7 bases lining up with TRBD1. Sequencing was carried out using peripheral blood. CDR3 loop: CAWSAATGWNSNQPQHF. DNA of the CDR3: TGTGCCTGGAGCGCCGCGACAGGGTGGAATAGCAATCAGCCCCAGCATTTT.